A selection of T cell receptor beta chains follows, all from one sample in a study of T cells after posttransplantation cyclophosphamide. The protocol was immunoSEQ multiplex PCR, while the TCRdb copy is restricted to in-frame clones and leaves out a portion. The sample has 40,000 to 60,000 clones, none seen only once. Source material: PBMCs. Receptors were obtained from a man aged 35 to 55 in good health, CMV-negative, and a related stem cell transplant donor. The CDR3 runs from the conserved cysteine through the conserved F or W. The order of the fields is clone size, J gene, D gene, V gene, CDR3 DNA, CDR3 protein. A D gene is named only where the DNA matches it firmly. Rows may omit the clone size; those that give it use once, few, many or a size class.

many | TRBJ1-5 | NA | TRBV15 | TGTGCCACCAGCAATACAGGGAGAGGCCAGCCCCAGCATTTT | CATSNTGRGQPQHF
few | TRBJ2-3 | NA | TRBV6-6 | TGTGCCAGCAGTTATCAAGGACTAAGGACAGATACGCAGTATTTT | CASSYQGLRTDTQYF
many | TRBJ2-3 | TRBD2 | TRBV6-4 | TGTGCCAGCAGTGACTCAGCGGGAGCAGATACGCAGTATTTT | CASSDSAGADTQYF
many | TRBJ1-4 | NA | TRBV23-1 | TGCGCCAGCAGTTTCGACAGGCCTAATGAAAAACTGTTTTTT | CASSFDRPNEKLFF
many | TRBJ2-7 | NA | TRBV10-3 | TGTGCCATCAGTGAGGTTCGAGGGAGAAGCGAGCAGTACTTC | CAISEVRGRSEQYF
many | TRBJ2-3 | NA | TRBV5-4 | TGTGCCAGCAGCTTGTGGTCTAGTTATTTCCCCACGCAGTATTTT | CASSLWSSYFPTQYF
many | TRBJ2-7 | NA | TRBV29-1 | TGCAGCGTTGAAGGGCAGGGGTCAGGCGAGCAGTACTTC | CSVEGQGSGEQYF
many | TRBJ2-7 | TRBD2 | TRBV7-2 | TGTGCCAGCCGAGCGGGAGAAAACCACGAGCAGTACTTC | CASRAGENHEQYF
many | TRBJ1-5 | NA | TRBV7-2 | TGTGCCAGCAGCCCAAGGGGGGGGAATCAGCCCCAGCATTTT | CASSPRGGNQPQHF
many | TRBJ1-3 | TRBD1 | TRBV14 | TGTGCCAGCAGCCAATTCGAGGGGGCACTAAACACCATATATTTT | CASSQFEGALNTIYF
NA | TRBJ1-1 | TRBD1 | TRBV7-9 | TGTGCCAGCAGCTTCCGACAGGGAGGACAAGCTTTCTTT | CASSFRQGGQAFF
many | TRBJ2-5 | TRBD2 | TRBV6-5 | TGTGCCAGCAGTCCGGGACTAGCAACGACGAAGACCCAGTACTTC | CASSPGLATTKTQYF
many | TRBJ2-2 | NA | TRBV4-1 | TGCGCCAGCAGCCAAGATCCGTTAGGGGCAAAGGGCGGGGAGCTGTTTTTT | CASSQDPLGAKGGELFF
many | TRBJ1-3 | TRBD1 | TRBV28 | TGTGCCAGCGGGTGGACAGGTGCCCCTGGAAACACCATATATTTT | CASGWTGAPGNTIYF
many | TRBJ2-1 | TRBD1 | TRBV18 | TGTGCCAGCTCACTTTATACGGGGACAGGGGGCGATGAGCAGTTCTTC | CASSLYTGTGGDEQFF
many | TRBJ2-7 | NA | TRBV11-2 | TGTGCCAGCAGCCCCCGGGACATCGCCTACGAGCAGTACTTC | CASSPRDIAYEQYF
many | TRBJ2-2 | TRBD1 | TRBV2 | TGTGCCAGCAGTGGGGACAGAGAATTTGACACCGGGGAGCTGTTTTTT | CASSGDREFDTGELFF
many | TRBJ1-5 | NA | TRBV7-9 | TGTGCCAGCAGCCACGCCGGGTCCCCAGCCCAGCATTTT | CASSHAGSPAQHF
many | TRBJ1-5 | NA | TRBV7-2 | TGTGCCAGCAGCTTGGTGAGGAATCAGCCCCAGCATTTT | CASSLVRNQPQHF
many | TRBJ2-5 | NA | TRBV7-7 | TGTGCTAGCAGCTTAGCGATACAGGGTGAGACCCAGTACTTC | CASSLAIQGETQYF
many | TRBJ2-1 | NA | TRBV7-2 | TGTGCCAGCAGCGAGAGTTTTTCCTCCTACAATGAGCAGTTCTTC | CASSESFSSYNEQFF
many | TRBJ2-7 | NA | TRBV6-5 | TGTGCCAGCCAACTGACAGGATCGGGGGAGCAGTACTTC | CASQLTGSGEQYF
many | TRBJ2-2 | NA | TRBV11-3 | TGTGCCAGCAGCTTAGATATCGACAGCGAATACACCGGGGAGCTGTTTTTT | CASSLDIDSEYTGELFF